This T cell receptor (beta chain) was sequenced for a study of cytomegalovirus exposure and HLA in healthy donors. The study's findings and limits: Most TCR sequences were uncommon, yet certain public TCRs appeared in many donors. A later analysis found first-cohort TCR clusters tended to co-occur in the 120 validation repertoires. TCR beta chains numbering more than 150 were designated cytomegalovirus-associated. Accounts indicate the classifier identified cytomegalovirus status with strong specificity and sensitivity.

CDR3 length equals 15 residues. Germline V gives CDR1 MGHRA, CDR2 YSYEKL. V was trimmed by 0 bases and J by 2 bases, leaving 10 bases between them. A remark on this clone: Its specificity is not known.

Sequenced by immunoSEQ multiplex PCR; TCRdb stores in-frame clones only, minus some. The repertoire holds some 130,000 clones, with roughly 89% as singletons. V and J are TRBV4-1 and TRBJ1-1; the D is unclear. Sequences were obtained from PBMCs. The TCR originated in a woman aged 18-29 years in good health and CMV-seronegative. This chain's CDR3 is CASSQDLGTNTEAFF. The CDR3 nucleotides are TGCGCCAGCAGCCAAGATTTGGGCACCAACACTGAAGCTTTCTTT.